Following are 14 T cell receptor beta chains from one sample sequenced in a study of early T cells in non-severe SARS-CoV-2 infection. MiXCR was run by TCRdb on the 5' RACE reads, yielding one entry per CDR3 protein. The sample holds about 22,000 distinct CDR3 sequences, about 4.5% seen once. Sequencing was done on a sample of whole blood. These receptors were collected from an adult who was a healthcare worker with PCR-confirmed SARS-CoV-2 infection or an uninfected control (not recorded which).

This clonotype was seen more than once but under ten times. The chain recombines TRBV29-1 with TRBJ2-5, with TRBD2 identical over 7 bases. In germline, CDR1 is SQVTM, CDR2 ANQGSEA. The CDR3 covers 10 residues. The trim removed 7 bases at V and 5 bases at J, leaving 1 base unmatched. The CDR3 region has the DNA TGCAGCGGGCGGGAGGAGACCCAGTACTTC. It specifies CSGREETQYF.

This clonotype is medium-sized within its sample. The chain couples TRBV7-8 to TRBJ1-3, with unresolved D. This CDR3 spans 17 amino acids. Trimming left V 0 bases short and J 0 bases short, with 12 bases between. Germline-derived CDR1 and CDR2 are SGHVS and FQNEAQ. The CDR3 loop is CASSLAREAHSGNTIYF. As DNA, the CDR3 is TGTGCCAGCAGCTTAGCGCGTGAAGCCCACTCTGGAAACACCATATATTTT.

The V gene is TRBV7-2, the J gene TRBJ2-7; D may match TRBD1 or TRBD2 (5 bases each). V lost 1 base, J lost 3 bases, and 13 bases lay in between. This CDR3 is 15 amino acids long. Germline loops: CDR1 SGHTA, CDR2 FQGNSA. For the CDR3, the DNA is TGTGCCAGCAGCTTAGATCGTCGGGGCCACTACGAGCAGTACTTC. Translated, it gives CASSLDRRGHYEQYF.

This clonotype was seen repeatedly, ten times or more. The limits of the CDR3 on the DNA are not certain, so only TCRdb's listed CDR3 is given. The chain recombines TRBV18 with TRBJ2-2. Germline values: CDR1 KGHSH, CDR2 LQKENI. The CDR3 is 14 residues long, counting both termini. CDR3 loop: CASSESFGAGELFF.

The rearrangement uses TRBV5-8 and TRBJ1-2; 12 bases are a match to TRBD1. The CDR3 spans 15 residues. V shed 4 bases and J 8 bases; nucleotides not matched to a gene: 9. CDR1 and CDR2 from the germline V gene are SGHTS and YDEGEE. The CDR3 sequence is CASSMPGQGALGYTF. The CDR3 coding sequence is TGTGCCAGCAGCATGCCGGGACAGGGGGCGTTAGGCTACACCTTC.

This sequence joins TRBV7-9 and TRBJ2-7, with no clear D. V gave up 7 bases and J gave up 0 bases, with 16 bases separating them. Germline loops: CDR1 SEHNR, CDR2 FQNEAQ (reference sequence). The CDR3 loop spans 15 amino acids. CDR3 DNA: TGTGCCAGCAACCTAAAGGCCGGAACCTCCTACGAGCAGTACTTC. Encoded protein: CASNLKAGTSYEQYF.

This clonotype showed up just a few times. This rearrangement joins TRBV7-6 to TRBJ2-3; 8 bases agree with TRBD2. There are 15 residues in the CDR3. Germline values: CDR1 SGHVS, CDR2 FNYEAQ. With V trimmed by 5 bases and J by 4 bases, 8 bases remained unmatched. The CDR3 DNA follows: TGTGCCAGCAGCCTTGCGGGGGGCACTTCAGATACGCAGTATTTT. Protein product: CASSLAGGTSDTQYF.

This clonotype showed up just a few times. V usage is TRBV3-1 and J usage is TRBJ1-1, with TRBD1 matching over 7 bases. The length of the CDR3 is 16 residues. V was pared by 4 bases and J by 0 bases, with 8 bases of the junction left unmatched. The germline gives CDR1 LGHDT, CDR2 YNNKEL (reference sequence). CDR3 DNA: TGTGCCAGCAGCCCCTCTACAGGGGCCTTGAACACTGAAGCTTTCTTT. This sequence encodes CASSPSTGALNTEAFF.

For this clonotype: Compared with germline, one end of the junction differs, possibly owing to a read error. The chain is built from TRBV7-9 and TRBJ2-2, with D possibly matching TRBD1 (6 bases). This CDR3 region has 17 residues. Germline loops: CDR1 SEHNR, CDR2 FQNEAQ (reference sequence). The CDR3 region has the DNA TGTGCCAGCAGCAGAGGGGGACCCAGACTGAACAACGGGGAGCTGTTTTTT. Amino acid sequence: CASSRGGPRLNNGELFF.

This clonotype is a singleton in its sample. The CDR3 bases are TGTGCCAGCAGATTTTTAGAGGGTGGTAATTCACCCCTCCACTTT. Its protein is CASRFLEGGNSPLHF. The rearrangement links TRBV2 to TRBJ1-6; D is unclear. Germline V CDR1 and CDR2: SNHLY, FYNNEI. The CDR3 contains 15 residues. With 6 bases removed from V and 6 bases from J, the gap between germline ends came to 15 bases.

This clonotype was observed many times. The V and J genes are TRBV7-6 and TRBJ2-3; D is uncertain. The CDR3 is made up of 14 amino acids. The V and J ends lost 1 base and 5 bases respectively, with 10 bases between them. Germline V gives CDR1 SGHVS, CDR2 FNYEAQ. The CDR3 loop is CASSLDFSQDTQYF. CDR3 bases: TGTGCCAGCAGCTTAGATTTTTCCCAAGATACGCAGTATTTT.

This clonotype was observed at least ten times. The chain recombines TRBV19 with TRBJ2-7, with 8 bases aligning to TRBD1. The CDR3 extends over 15 amino acids. From germline, CDR1 is LNHDA and CDR2 SQIVND (reference sequence). V lost 6 bases, J lost 5 bases, and 12 bases stayed unmatched. The CDR3 DNA reads as TGTGCCAGTAGCCCTGGCGGGACAGGAGGTGACGAGCAGTACTTC. Amino acids: CASSPGGTGGDEQYF. The whole variable domain, remainder taken from reference TRBV19 and TRBJ2-7, is DGGITQSPKYLFRKEGQNVTLSCEQNLNHDAMYWYRQDPGQGLRLIYYSQIVNDFQKGDIAEGYSVSREKKESFPLTVTSAQKNPTAFYLCASSPGGTGGDEQYFGPGTRLTVT.

In this sample, this clonotype turned up many times. This sequence joins TRBV11-2 and TRBJ2-3; 10 bases map to TRBD2. CDR1 and CDR2 from the germline V gene are SGHAT and FQNNGV. V lost 4 bases and J lost 0; bases outside the gene matches: 7. The CDR3 sequence is 17 residues long. In nucleotides, the CDR3 is TGTGCCAGCAGCTCCGGACTAGCGGCTACTAGCACAGATACGCAGTATTTT. Residues: CASSSGLAATSTDTQYF. Combining the CDR3 with reference TRBV11-2 and TRBJ2-3 gives the whole variable domain EAGVAQSPRYKIIEKRQSVAFWCNPISGHATLYWYQQILGQGPKLLIQFQNNGVVDDSQLPKDRFSAERLKGVDSTLKIQPAKLEDSAVYLCASSSGLAATSTDTQYFGPGTRLTVL.

This clonotype appeared many times. V and J are TRBV27 and TRBJ2-1; D gene ambiguous. CDR3 size: 17 residues. CDR1 is MNHEY and CDR2 is SMNVEV in the germline V gene (reference sequence). V lost 5 bases, J lost 0 bases, and 17 bases lay in between. CDR3 sequence reads: CASSPTIKSGSYNEQFF. CDR3 nucleotides: TGTGCCAGCAGTCCTACGATCAAATCAGGCTCCTACAATGAGCAGTTCTTC.